This T cell receptor (beta chain) was recovered during a study of cytomegalovirus exposure and HLA in healthy donors. Whole-study results and caveats: Later analysis identified 16,951 TCR beta sequences associated with HLA alleles, using a false discovery rate threshold of 0.05.

This CDR3 region has 14 residues. Germline-derived CDR1 and CDR2 are SGHNT and YYREEE (reference sequence). It was with 60 Vbeta and 13 Jbeta primers that the PCR ran. Method: immunoSEQ multiplex PCR; TCRdb's copy keeps in-frame clones and lacks some. The profile shows approximately 220,000 clones, less than 80% of them singletons. The sample holds a few counts of this clone. Antigen: not known. This clonotype was sampled from a girl aged 2 to 10 in good health and CMV-seronegative. V usage is TRBV5-4 and J usage is TRBJ2-5; 8 bases are a match to TRBD2. The DNA matches TRBJ2-7 better at its end, which makes the J call doubtful. What was sequenced was PBMCs. CDR3 nucleotide sequence: TGTGCCAGCAGCTCCCCAGCGGGGGACGGCGAGCAGTACTTC. Amino acids: CASSSPAGDGEQYF.